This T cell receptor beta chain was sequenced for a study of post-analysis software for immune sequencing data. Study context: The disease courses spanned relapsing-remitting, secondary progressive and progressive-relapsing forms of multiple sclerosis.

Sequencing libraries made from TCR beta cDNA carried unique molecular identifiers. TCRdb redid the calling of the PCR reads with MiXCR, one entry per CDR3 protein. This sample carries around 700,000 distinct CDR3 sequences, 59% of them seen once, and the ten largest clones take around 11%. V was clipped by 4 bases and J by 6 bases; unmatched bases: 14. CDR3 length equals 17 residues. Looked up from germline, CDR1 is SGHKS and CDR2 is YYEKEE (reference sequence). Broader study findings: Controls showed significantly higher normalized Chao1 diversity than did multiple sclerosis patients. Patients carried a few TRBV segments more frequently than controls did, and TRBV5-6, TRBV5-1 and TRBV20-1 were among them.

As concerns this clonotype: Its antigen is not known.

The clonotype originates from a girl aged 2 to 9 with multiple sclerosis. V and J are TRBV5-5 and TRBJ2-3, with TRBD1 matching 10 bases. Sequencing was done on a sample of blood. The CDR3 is CASSPYPGQGFTDTQYF. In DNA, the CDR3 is TGTGCCAGCAGCCCATACCCGGGACAGGGGTTTACGGATACGCAGTATTTT.